This passage covers 5 T cell receptor beta chains from one sample sequenced in a study of blood T cell repertoires in COVID-19. Assay: immunoSEQ multiplex PCR; the TCRdb copy retains only in-frame clones and omits some. Of 350,000 to 500,000 clones listed, about 88% are singletons. Specimen: PBMCs or T cells enriched from blood (not recorded which). All receptors come from a woman under 30 who had been exposed to COVID-19.

This rearrangement joins TRBV3-1 (or the pseudogene TRBV3-2) to TRBJ2-7, with D perhaps matching TRBD2 (5 bases). This CDR3 contains 12 residues. V was pared by 1 base and J by 7 bases, with 8 bases between. In germline, CDR1 is LGHDT, CDR2 YNNKEL (reference sequence). This CDR3 reads CASSQGGLEQYF. CDR3 DNA: TGTGCCAGCAGCCAAGGCGGGTTGGAGCAGTACTTC.

This chain joins TRBV2 and TRBJ2-2; D unresolved. V was trimmed by 2 bases and J by 2 bases, leaving 9 bases between them. Germline V CDR1 and CDR2: SNHLY, FYNNEI. The CDR3 is 15 amino acids. The CDR3 here is CASSEQAINTGELFF. DNA for the CDR3: TGTGCCAGCAGTGAACAGGCAATTAACACCGGGGAGCTGTTTTTT.

V gene TRBV23-1 combines with J gene TRBJ1-5, with a weak D call TRBD1 (6 bases). TRBV23-1 is reported as an ORF; its role is uncertain. Trimming cost V 3 bases and J 0 bases, with 27 bases left between them. The CDR3 is 21 amino acids. The chain's CDR3 is CASSHPGQGPLVPYSNQPQHF. CDR3 DNA sequence: TGCGCCAGCAGTCATCCGGGACAAGGGCCCCTAGTTCCTTATAGCAATCAGCCCCAGCATTTT.

This rearrangement joins TRBV5-5 to TRBJ2-3, with 10 bases that match TRBD2. This CDR3 is built from 15 residues. V was pared by 2 bases and J by 4 bases, with 4 bases of the junction left unmatched. Looked up from germline, CDR1 is SGHKS and CDR2 is YYEKEE (reference sequence). This CDR3 reads CASSLRLAGADTQYF. The DNA of the CDR3 is TGTGCCAGCAGCTTACGACTAGCGGGTGCAGATACGCAGTATTTT. The full variable domain, rest sourced from reference TRBV5-5 and TRBJ2-3, is DAGVTQSPTHLIKTRGQQVTLRCSPISGHKSVSWYQQVLGQGPQFIFQYYEKEERGRGNFPDRFSARQFPNYSSELNVNALLLGDSALYLCASSLRLAGADTQYFGPGTRLTVL.

This rearrangement joins TRBV4-1 to TRBJ2-5, with D possibly matching TRBD1 (5 bases). CDR3 size: 15 residues. Germline V lookup: CDR1 MGHRA, CDR2 YSYEKL. V lost 0 bases, J lost 5 bases, and 13 bases lay in between. The CDR3 reads CASSQDGRAPETQYF. CDR3 in DNA: TGCGCCAGCAGCCAAGATGGCAGGGCCCCGGAGACCCAGTACTTC.